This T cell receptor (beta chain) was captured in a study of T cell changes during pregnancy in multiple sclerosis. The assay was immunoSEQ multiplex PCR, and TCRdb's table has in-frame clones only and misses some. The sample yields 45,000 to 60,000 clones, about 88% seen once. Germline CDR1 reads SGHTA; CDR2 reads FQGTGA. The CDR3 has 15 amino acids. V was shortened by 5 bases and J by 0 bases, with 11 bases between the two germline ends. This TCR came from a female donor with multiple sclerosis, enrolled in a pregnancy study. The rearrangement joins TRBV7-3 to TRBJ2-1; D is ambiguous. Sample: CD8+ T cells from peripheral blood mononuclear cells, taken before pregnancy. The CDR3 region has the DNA TGTGCCAGCAGCCTCACTTCCTTCTCCTACAATGAGCAGTTCTTC. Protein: CASSLTSFSYNEQFF.